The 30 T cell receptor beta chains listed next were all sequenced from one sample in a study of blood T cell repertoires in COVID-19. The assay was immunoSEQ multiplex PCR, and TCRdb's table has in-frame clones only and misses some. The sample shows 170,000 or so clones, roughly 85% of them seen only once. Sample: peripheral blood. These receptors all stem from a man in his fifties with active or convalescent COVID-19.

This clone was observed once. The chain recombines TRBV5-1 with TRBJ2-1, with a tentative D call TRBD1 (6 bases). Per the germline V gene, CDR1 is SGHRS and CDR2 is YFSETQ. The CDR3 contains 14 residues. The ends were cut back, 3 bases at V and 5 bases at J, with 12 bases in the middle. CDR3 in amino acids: CASSWMGANNEQFF. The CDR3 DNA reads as TGCGCCAGCAGCTGGATGGGGGCGAACAATGAGCAGTTCTTC.

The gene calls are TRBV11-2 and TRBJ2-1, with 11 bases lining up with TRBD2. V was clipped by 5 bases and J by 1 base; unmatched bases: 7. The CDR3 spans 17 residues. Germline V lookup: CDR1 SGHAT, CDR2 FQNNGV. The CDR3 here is CASSPLLAGVSYNEQFF. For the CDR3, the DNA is TGTGCCAGCAGCCCGTTACTAGCGGGGGTTTCCTACAATGAGCAGTTCTTC.

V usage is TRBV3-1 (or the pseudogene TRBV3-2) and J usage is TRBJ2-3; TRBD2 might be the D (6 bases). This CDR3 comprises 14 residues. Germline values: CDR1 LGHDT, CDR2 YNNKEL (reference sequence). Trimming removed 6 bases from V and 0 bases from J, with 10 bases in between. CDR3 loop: CASSSGTSTDTQYF. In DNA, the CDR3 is TGTGCCAGCAGTAGCGGAACTAGCACAGATACGCAGTATTTT.

As DNA, the CDR3 is TGTGCCAGCAGCAGGACTAGCCTTCAAGAGACCCAGTACTTC. Protein product: CASSRTSLQETQYF. The chain links TRBV7-2 to TRBJ2-5; 8 positions agree with TRBD2. V shed 5 bases, J shed 2 bases, and the junction held 4 bases outside the gene matches. The V gene's germline CDR1 is SGHTA and CDR2 FQGNSA. This CDR3 is built from 14 residues.

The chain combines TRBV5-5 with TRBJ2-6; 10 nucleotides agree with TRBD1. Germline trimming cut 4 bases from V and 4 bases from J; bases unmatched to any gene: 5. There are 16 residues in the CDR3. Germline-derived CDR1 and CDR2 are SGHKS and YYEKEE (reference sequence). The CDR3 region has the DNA TGTGCCAGCAGCCGACAGGGGGCGGGCGGGGCCAACGTCCTGACTTTC. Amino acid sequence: CASSRQGAGGANVLTF.

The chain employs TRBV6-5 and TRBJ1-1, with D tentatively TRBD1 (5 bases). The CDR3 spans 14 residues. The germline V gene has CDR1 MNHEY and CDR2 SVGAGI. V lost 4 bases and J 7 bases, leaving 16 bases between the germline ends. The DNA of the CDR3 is TGTGCCAGCAGTTGGGGCTATCAGTTTTTTGAAGCTTTCTTT. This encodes CASSWGYQFFEAFF.

The CDR3 sequence: CASSYSAGAWTQYF. CDR3 nucleotides: TGTGCCAGCAGTTATTCGGCAGGGGCTTGGACCCAGTACTTC. This chain links TRBV6-5 with TRBJ2-5; weak D call: TRBD1 (6 bases). Looked up from germline, CDR1 is MNHEY and CDR2 is SVGAGI. The CDR3 consists of 14 residues. Trimming pared 3 bases from V and 7 bases from J, leaving 15 bases between.

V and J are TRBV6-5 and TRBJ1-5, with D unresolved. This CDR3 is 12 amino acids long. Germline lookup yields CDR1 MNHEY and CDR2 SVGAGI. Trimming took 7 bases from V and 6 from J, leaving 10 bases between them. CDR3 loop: CASTESGQPQHF. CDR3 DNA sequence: TGTGCCAGCACCGAATCGGGTCAGCCCCAGCATTTT.

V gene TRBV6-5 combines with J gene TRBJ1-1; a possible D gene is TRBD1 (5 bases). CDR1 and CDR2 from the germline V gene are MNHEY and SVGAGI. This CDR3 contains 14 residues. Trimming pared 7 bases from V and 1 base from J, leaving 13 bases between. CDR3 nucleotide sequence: TGTGCCAGCATCCTCTTTCAGGGGAACACTGAAGCTTTCTTT. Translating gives CASILFQGNTEAFF.

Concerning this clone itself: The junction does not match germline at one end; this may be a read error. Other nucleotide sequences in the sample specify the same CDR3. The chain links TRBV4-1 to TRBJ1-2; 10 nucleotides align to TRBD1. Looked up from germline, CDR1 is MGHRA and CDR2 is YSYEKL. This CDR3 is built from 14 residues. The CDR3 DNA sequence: TGCGCTAGCAGCCGAGGGACAGGGGACTATGGCTACACCTTC. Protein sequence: CASSRGTGDYGYTF.

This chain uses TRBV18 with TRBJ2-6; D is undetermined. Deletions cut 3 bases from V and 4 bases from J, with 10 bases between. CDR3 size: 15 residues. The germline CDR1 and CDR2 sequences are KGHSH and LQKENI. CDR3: CASSPLASGANVLTF. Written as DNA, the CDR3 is TGTGCCAGCTCACCCTTGGCATCCGGGGCCAACGTCCTGACTTTC.

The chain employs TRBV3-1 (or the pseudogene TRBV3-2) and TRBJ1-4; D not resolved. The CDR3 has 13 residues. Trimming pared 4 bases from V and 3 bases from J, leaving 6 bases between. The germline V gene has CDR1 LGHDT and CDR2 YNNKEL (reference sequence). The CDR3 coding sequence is TGTGCCAGCAGCCTTCAGGCTAATGAAAAACTGTTTTTT. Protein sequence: CASSLQANEKLFF.

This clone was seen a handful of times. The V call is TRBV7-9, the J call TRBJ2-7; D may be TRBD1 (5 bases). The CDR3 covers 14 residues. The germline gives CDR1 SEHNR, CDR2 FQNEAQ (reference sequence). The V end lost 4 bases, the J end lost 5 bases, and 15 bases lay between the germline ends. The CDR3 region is CASSSVQGFHEQYF. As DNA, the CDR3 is TGTGCCAGCAGCTCAGTCCAGGGTTTCCACGAGCAGTACTTC.

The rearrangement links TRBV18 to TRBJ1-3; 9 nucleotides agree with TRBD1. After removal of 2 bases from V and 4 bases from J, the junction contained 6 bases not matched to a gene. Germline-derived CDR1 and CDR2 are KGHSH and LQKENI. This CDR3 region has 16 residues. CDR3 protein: CASSPATGTGGNTIYF. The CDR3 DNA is TGTGCCAGCTCACCAGCAACCGGGACAGGGGGAAACACCATATATTTT.

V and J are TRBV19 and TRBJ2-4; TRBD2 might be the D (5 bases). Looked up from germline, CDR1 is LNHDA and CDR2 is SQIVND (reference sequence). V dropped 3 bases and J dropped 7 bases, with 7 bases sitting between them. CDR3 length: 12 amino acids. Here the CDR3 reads CASSMEVNIQYF. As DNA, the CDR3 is TGTGCCAGTAGTATGGAGGTCAACATTCAGTACTTC.

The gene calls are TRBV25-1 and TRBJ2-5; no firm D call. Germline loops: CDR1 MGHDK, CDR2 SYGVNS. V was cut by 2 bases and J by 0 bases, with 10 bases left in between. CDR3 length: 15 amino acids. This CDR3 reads CASSETRLYQETQYF. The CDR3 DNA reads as TGTGCCAGCAGTGAAACCCGACTGTACCAAGAGACCCAGTACTTC. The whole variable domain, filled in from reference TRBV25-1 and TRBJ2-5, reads EADIYQTPRYLVIGTGKKITLECSQTMGHDKMYWYQQDPGMELHLIHYSYGVNSTEKGDLSSESTVSRIRTEHFPLTLESARPSHTSQYLCASSETRLYQETQYFGPGTRLLVL.

The CDR3 spells CASSQDIAEQYF. The CDR3 DNA is TGTGCCAGCAGCCAAGACATAGCGGAGCAGTACTTC. This chain connects TRBV4-2 to TRBJ2-7, with a weak D call TRBD2 (5 bases). CDR1 is LGHNA and CDR2 is YNFKEQ in the germline V gene. Trimming stripped 0 bases from V and 7 bases from J, with 7 bases between. The CDR3 extends over 12 amino acids.

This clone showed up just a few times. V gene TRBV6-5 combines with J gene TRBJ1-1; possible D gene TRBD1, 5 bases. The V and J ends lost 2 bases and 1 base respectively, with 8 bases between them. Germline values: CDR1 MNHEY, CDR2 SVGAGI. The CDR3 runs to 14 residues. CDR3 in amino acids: CASSYGGANTEAFF. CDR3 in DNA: TGTGCCAGCAGTTACGGAGGGGCGAACACTGAAGCTTTCTTT.

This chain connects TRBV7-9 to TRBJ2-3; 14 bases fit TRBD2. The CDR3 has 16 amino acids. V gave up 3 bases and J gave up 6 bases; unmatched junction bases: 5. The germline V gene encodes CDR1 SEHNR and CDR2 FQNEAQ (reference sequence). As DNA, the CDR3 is TGTGCCAGCAGCTTCCGACTAGCGGGAGGGTCCGATACGCAGTATTTT. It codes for CASSFRLAGGSDTQYF.

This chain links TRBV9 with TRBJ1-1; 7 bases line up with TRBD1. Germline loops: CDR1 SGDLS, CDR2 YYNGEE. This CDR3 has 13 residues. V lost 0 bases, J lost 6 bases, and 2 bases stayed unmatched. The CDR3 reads CASSVADRAEAFF. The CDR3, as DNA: TGTGCCAGCAGCGTAGCCGACAGGGCTGAAGCTTTCTTT. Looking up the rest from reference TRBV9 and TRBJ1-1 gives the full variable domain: DSGVTQTPKHLITATGQRVTLRCSPRSGDLSVYWYQQSLDQGLQFLIQYYNGEERAKGNILERFSAQQFPDLHSELNLSSLELGDSALYFCASSVADRAEAFFGQGTRLTVV.

In DNA form, the CDR3 reads TGCAGCGTTGACCCCGGACAGGGGGGCACTGAAGCTTTCTTT. This encodes CSVDPGQGGTEAFF. This chain uses TRBV29-1 with TRBJ1-1; 10 nucleotides line up with TRBD1. The germline CDR1 and CDR2 sequences are SQVTM and ANQGSEA. The CDR3 consists of 14 residues. J was trimmed by 4 bases and V by 3 bases; bases with no gene match: 5.

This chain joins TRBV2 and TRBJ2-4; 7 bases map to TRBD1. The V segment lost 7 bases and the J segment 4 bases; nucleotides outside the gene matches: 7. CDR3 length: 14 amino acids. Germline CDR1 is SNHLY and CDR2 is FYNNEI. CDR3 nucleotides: TGTGCCAGCAAATCCGGGACAGAGAAAAACATTCAGTACTTC. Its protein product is CASKSGTEKNIQYF.

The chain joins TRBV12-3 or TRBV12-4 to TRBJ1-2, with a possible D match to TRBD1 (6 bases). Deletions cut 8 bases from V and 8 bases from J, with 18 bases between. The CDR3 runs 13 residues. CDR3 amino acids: CASGDGRGPGYTF. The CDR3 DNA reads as TGTGCCAGCGGCGACGGCAGGGGACCGGGCTACACCTTC.

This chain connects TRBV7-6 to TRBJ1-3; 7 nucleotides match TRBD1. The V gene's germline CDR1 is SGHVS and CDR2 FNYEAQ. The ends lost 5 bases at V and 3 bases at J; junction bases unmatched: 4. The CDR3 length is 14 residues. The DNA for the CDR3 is TGTGCCAGCAGCCGACAGGGCAGTGGAAACACCATATATTTT. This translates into CASSRQGSGNTIYF.

The CDR3 DNA follows: TGCGCCAGCTCCCGCCAACAGGGGCTCCAAAAACTGTTTTTT. Translating gives CASSRQQGLQKLFF. The chain is built from TRBV23-1 and TRBJ1-4; 7 nucleotides align to TRBD1. TRBV23-1 is recorded as an ORF, its role being uncertain. The CDR3 is 14 amino acids. V shed 8 bases, J shed 9 bases, and the junction held 12 bases outside the gene matches.

CDR3 in DNA: TGTGCCAGCAGAGAGCTGGGGGGAACTGAAGCTTTCTTT. It is translated as CASRELGGTEAFF. The chain uses TRBV12-3 or TRBV12-4 and TRBJ1-1, with D possibly being TRBD1 (5 bases). Trimming took 6 bases from V and 5 from J, leaving 13 bases between them. The length of the CDR3 is 13 residues.

The CDR3, as DNA: TGTGCCAGCAGCTTAGGTCAAGCTAACACTGAAGCTTTCTTT. Translated: CASSLGQANTEAFF. V is TRBV11-1 and J is TRBJ1-1; D unresolved. The V end lost 1 base, the J end lost 2 bases, and 8 bases lay between the germline ends. This CDR3 contains 14 residues. Per germline, CDR1 SGHAT and CDR2 FQDESV (reference sequence). Full variable domain (outside the CDR3, taken from reference TRBV11-1 and TRBJ1-1): EAEVAQSPRYKITEKSQAVAFWCDPISGHATLYWYRQILGQGPELLVQFQDESVVDDSQLPKDRFSAERLKGVDSTLKIQPAELGDSAMYLCASSLGQANTEAFFGQGTRLTVV.

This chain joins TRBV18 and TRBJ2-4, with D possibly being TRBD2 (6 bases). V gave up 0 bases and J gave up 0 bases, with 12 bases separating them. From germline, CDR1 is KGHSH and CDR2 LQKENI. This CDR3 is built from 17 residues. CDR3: CASSPPGRGLAKNIQYF. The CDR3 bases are TGTGCCAGCTCACCACCGGGACGGGGACTAGCCAAAAACATTCAGTACTTC.

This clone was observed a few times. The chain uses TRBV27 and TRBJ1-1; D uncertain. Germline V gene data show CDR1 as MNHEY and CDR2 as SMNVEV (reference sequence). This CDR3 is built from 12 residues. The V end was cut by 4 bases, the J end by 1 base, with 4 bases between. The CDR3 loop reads CASSSGNTEAFF. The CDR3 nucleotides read TGTGCCAGCAGTTCCGGGAACACTGAAGCTTTCTTT.

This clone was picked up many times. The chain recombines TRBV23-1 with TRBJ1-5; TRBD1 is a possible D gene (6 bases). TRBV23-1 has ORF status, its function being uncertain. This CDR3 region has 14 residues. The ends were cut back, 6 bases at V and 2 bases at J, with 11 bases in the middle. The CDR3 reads CASSPGQGNQPQHF. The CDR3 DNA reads TGCGCCAGCAGCCCGGGACAAGGCAATCAGCCCCAGCATTTT.